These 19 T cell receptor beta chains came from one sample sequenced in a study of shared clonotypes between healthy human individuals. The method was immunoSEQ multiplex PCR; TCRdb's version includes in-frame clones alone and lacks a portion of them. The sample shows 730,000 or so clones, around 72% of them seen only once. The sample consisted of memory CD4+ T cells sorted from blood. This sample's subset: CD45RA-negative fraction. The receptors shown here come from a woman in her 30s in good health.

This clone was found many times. The CDR3 DNA reads as TGTGCCAGCAGCCTGGACAAAGCTAATGAAAAACTGTTTTTT. This sequence encodes CASSLDKANEKLFF. The chain carries TRBV5-4 and TRBJ1-4; D perhaps matches TRBD1 (5 bases). The V gene lost 4 bases and the J gene lost 3 bases, with 10 bases spanning the gap. Germline CDR1 and CDR2: SGHNT and YYREEE (reference sequence). This CDR3 is 14 amino acids long.

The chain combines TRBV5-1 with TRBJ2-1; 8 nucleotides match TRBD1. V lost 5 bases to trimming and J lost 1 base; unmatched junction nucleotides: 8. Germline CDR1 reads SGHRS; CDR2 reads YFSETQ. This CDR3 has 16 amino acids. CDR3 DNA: TGCGCCAGCAGATACGGACAGGGAAAGTCCTACAATGAGCAGTTCTTC. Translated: CASRYGQGKSYNEQFF.

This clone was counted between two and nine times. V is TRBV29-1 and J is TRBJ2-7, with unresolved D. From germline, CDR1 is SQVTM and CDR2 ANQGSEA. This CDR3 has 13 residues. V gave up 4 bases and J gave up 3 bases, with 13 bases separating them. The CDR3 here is CSVASASSYEQYF. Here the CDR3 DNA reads TGCAGCGTTGCAAGTGCGTCGAGCTACGAGCAGTACTTC.

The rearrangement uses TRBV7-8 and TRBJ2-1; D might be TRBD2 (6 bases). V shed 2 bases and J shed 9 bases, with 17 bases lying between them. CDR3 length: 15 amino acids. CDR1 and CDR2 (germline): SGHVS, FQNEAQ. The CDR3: CASSLLFAGQGEQFF. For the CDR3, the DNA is TGTGCCAGCAGCTTACTTTTTGCGGGGCAGGGTGAGCAGTTCTTC.

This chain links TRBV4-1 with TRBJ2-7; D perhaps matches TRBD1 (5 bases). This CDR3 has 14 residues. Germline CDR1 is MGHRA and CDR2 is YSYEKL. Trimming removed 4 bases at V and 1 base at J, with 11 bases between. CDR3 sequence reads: CASSPETGSYEQYF. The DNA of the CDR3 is TGCGCCAGCAGCCCCGAAACAGGATCCTACGAGCAGTACTTC.

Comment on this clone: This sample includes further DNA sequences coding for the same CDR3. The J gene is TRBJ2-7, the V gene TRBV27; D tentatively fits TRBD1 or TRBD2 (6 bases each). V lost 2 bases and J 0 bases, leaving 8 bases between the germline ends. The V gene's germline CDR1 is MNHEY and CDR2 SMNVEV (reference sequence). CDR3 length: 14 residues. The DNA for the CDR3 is TGTGCCAGCAGTTTAGGGGGGCACTCCTACGAGCAGTACTTC. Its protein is CASSLGGHSYEQYF.

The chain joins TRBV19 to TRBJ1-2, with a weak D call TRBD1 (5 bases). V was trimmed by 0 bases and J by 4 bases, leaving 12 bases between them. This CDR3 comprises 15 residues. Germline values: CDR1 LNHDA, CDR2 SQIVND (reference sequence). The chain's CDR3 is CASSIDPGLIYGYTF. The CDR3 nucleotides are TGTGCCAGTAGTATAGACCCGGGACTGATCTATGGCTACACCTTC. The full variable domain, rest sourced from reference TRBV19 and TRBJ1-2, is DGGITQSPKYLFRKEGQNVTLSCEQNLNHDAMYWYRQDPGQGLRLIYYSQIVNDFQKGDIAEGYSVSREKKESFPLTVTSAQKNPTAFYLCASSIDPGLIYGYTFGSGTRLTVV.

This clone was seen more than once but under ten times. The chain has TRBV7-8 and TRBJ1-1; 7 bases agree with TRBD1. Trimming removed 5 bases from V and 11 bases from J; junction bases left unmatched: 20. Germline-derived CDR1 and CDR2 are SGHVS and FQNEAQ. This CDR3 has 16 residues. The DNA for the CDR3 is TGTGCCAGCAGCGAACGGGAGGCCAGGGGGAGATTACTGGCTTTCTTT. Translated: CASSEREARGRLLAFF.

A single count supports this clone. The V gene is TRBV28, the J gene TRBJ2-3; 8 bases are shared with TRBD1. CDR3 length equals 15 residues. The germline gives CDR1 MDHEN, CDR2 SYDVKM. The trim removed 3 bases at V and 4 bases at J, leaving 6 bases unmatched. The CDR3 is CASSLPRGQADTQYF. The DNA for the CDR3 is TGTGCCAGCAGTTTGCCCAGGGGGCAGGCAGATACGCAGTATTTT.

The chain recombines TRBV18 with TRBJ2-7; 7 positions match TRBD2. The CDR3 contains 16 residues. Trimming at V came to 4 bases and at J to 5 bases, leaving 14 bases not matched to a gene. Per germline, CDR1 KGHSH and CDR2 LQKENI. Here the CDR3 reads CASSRGTTGRLDEQYF. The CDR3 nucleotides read TGTGCCAGCTCACGCGGGACTACGGGGCGGCTCGACGAGCAGTACTTC. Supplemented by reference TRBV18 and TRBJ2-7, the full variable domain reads NAGVMQNPRHLVRRRGQEARLRCSPMKGHSHVYWYRQLPEEGLKFMVYLQKENIIDESGMPKERFSAEFPKEGPSILRIQQVVRGDSAAYFCASSRGTTGRLDEQYFGPGTRLTVT.

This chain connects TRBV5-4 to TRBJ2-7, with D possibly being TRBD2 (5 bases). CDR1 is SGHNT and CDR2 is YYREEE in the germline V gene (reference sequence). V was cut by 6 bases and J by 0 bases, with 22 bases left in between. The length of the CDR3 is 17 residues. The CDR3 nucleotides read TGTGCCAGCACCGGGTGGTGGTCTAGCCTTAGCTCCTACGAGCAGTACTTC. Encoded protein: CASTGWWSSLSSYEQYF.

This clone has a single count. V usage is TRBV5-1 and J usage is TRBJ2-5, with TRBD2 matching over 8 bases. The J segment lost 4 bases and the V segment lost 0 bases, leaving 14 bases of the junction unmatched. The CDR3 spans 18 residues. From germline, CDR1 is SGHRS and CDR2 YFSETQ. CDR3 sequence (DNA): TGCGCCAGCAGCTTGGCGTCCATCTGGGAGCGGGAGAGAGAGACCCAGTACTTC. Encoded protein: CASSLASIWERERETQYF.

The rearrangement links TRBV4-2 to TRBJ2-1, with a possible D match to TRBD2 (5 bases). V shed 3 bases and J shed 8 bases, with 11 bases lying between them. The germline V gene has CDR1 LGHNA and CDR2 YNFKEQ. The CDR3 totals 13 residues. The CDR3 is CASSQETRDEQFF. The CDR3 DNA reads TGTGCCAGCAGCCAGGAAACTAGGGATGAGCAGTTCTTC.

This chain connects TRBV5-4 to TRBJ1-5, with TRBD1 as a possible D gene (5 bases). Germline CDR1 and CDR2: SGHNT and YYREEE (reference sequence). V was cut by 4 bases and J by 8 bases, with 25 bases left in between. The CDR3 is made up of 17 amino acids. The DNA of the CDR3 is TGTGCCAGCAGCCCCCAGACCCGGGACCGTTCGGGAAAGCCCCAGCATTTT. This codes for CASSPQTRDRSGKPQHF.

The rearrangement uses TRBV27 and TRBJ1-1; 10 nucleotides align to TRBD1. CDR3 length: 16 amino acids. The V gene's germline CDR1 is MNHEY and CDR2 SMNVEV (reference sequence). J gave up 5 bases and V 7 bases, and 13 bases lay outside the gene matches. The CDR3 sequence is CASMPLTGGTGTEAFF. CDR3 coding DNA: TGTGCCAGCATGCCCCTGACAGGGGGCACGGGAACTGAAGCTTTCTTT.

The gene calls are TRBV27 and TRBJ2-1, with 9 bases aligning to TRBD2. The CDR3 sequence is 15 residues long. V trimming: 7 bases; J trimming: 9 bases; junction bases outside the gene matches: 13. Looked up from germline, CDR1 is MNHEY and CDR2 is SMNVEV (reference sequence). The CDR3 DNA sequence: TGTGCCAGCACCGTATTAGCGGGAGCGGTTAGTGAGCAGTTCTTC. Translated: CASTVLAGAVSEQFF.

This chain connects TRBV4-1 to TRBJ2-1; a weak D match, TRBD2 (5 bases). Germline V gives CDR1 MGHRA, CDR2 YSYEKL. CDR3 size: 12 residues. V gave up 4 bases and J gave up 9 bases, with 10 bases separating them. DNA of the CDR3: TGCGCCAGCAGCCTCAGCGGACCTGAGCAGTTCTTC. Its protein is CASSLSGPEQFF.

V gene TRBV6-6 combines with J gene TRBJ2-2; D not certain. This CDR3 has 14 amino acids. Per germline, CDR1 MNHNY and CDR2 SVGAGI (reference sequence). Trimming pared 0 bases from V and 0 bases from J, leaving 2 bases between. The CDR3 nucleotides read TGTGCCAGCAGTTACTCGTCGAACACCGGGGAGCTGTTTTTT. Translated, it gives CASSYSSNTGELFF.

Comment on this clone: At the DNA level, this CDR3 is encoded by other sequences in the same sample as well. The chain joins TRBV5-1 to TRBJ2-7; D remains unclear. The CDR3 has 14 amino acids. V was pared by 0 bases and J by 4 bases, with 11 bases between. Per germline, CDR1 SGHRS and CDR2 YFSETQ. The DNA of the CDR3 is TGCGCCAGCAGCTTGGAAGGGCAGATTTACGAGCAGTACTTC. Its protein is CASSLEGQIYEQYF.